This TCR beta chain was identified in a study of beta chain features in type 1 diabetes. Findings and caveats of the study: Researchers reported that naive, central memory and Treg TCRB repertoires appeared more similar in patients than in healthy donors. In every one of the four CD4+ subsets, TCRB CDR3s were moderately but significantly shorter in Type 1 diabetes patients. VDJ junctions sequenced from type 1 diabetes patients showed fewer insertions and more deletions. When cDNA is sequenced, cells with high TCR expression could be over-represented.

There are a few counts of this clone. Its target is not known. The study reverse transcribed the entire isolated RNA, so it sequenced expressed TCRB transcripts. Sequenced by immunoSEQ multiplex PCR; TCRdb stores in-frame clones only, minus some. The data show approximately 150,000 clones, just over 9% seen once. Germline V gene sequence: CDR1 SGHNT, CDR2 YYREEE (reference sequence). This CDR3 contains 13 residues. V was clipped by 3 bases and J by 2 bases; unmatched bases: 1. The source of this sequence is a woman in her late teens or twenties in good health. The chain carries TRBV5-4 and TRBJ2-5; 7 bases are a match to TRBD1. Sequencing was done on a sample of central memory CD4+ T cells from blood. CDR3: CASSSGQQETQYF. In DNA form, the CDR3 reads TGTGCCAGCAGCTCGGGACAGCAAGAGACCCAGTACTTC.